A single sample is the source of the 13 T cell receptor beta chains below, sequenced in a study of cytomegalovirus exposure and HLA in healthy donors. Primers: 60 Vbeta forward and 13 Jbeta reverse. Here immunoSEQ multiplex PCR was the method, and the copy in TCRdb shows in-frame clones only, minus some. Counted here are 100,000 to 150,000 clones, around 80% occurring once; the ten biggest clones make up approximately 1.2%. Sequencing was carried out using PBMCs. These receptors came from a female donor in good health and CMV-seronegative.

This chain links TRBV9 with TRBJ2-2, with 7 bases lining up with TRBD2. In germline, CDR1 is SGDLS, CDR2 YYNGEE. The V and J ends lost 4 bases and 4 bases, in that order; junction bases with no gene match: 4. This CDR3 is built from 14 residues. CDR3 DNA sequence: TGTGCCAGCAGCAGGACTAGTCCCACCGGGGAGCTGTTTTTT. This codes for CASSRTSPTGELFF.

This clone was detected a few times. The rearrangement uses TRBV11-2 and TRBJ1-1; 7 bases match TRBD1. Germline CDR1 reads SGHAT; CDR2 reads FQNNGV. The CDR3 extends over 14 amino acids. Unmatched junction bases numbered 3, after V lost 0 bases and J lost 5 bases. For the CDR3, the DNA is TGTGCCAGCAGCTTAGACCAGGGGGAGACTGAAGCTTTCTTT. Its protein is CASSLDQGETEAFF.

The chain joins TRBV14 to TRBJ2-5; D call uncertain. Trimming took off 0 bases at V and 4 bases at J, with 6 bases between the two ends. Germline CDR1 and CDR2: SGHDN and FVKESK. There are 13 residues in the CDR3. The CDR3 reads CASSQDPLETQYF. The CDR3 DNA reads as TGTGCCAGCAGCCAAGACCCTCTAGAGACCCAGTACTTC.

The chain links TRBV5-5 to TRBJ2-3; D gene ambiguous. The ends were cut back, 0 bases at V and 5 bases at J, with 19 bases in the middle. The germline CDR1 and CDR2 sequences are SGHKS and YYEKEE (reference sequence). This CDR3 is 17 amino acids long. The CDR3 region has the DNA TGTGCCAGCAGCTTGGAGTCCCAGGCCAACCTGGAAGATACGCAGTATTTT. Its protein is CASSLESQANLEDTQYF.

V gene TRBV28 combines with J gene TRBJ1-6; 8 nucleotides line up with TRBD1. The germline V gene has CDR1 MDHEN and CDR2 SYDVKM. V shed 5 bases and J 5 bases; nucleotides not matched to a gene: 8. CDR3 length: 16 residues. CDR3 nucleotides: TGTGCCAGCAGTACACCGGACAGGGAGAATAATTCACCCCTCCACTTT. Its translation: CASSTPDRENNSPLHF.

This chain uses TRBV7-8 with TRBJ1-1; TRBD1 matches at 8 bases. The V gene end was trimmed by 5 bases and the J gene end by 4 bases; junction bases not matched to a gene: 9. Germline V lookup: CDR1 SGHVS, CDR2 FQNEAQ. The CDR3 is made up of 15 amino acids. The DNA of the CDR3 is TGTGCCAGCAGCCTAAGGACAGGGTTTGGCACTGAAGCTTTCTTT. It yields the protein CASSLRTGFGTEAFF. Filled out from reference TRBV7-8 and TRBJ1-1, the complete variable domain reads GAGVSQSPRYKVAKRGQDVALRCDPISGHVSLFWYQQALGQGPEFLTYFQNEAQLDKSGLPSDRFFAERPEGSVSTLKIQRTQQEDSAVYLCASSLRTGFGTEAFFGQGTRLTVV.

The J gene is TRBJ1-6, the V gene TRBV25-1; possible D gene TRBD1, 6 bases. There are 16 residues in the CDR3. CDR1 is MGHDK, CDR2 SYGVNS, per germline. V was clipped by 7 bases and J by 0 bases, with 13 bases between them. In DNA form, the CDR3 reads TGTGCCAGCAATCGAGGGGGAAGCTCCTATAATTCACCCCTCCACTTT. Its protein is CASNRGGSSYNSPLHF.

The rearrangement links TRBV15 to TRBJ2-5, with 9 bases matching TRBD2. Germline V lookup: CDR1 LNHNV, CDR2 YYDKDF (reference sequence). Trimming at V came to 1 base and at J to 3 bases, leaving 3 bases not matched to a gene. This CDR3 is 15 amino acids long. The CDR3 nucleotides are TGTGCCACCAGCAGAGCCAGCGGGGGGAAAGAGACCCAGTACTTC. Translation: CATSRASGGKETQYF. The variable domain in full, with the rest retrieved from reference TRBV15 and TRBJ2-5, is DAMVIQNPRYQVTQFGKPVTLSCSQTLNHNVMYWYQQKSSQAPKLLFHYYDKDFNNEADTPDNFQSRRPNTSFCFLDIRSPGLGDTAMYLCATSRASGGKETQYFGPGTRLLVL.

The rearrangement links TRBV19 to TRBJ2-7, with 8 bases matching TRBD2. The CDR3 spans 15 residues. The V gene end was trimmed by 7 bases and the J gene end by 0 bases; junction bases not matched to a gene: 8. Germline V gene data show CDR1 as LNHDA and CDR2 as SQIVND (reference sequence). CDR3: CASKTRGDISYEQYF. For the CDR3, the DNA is TGTGCCAGTAAAACGCGGGGGGACATCTCCTACGAGCAGTACTTC.

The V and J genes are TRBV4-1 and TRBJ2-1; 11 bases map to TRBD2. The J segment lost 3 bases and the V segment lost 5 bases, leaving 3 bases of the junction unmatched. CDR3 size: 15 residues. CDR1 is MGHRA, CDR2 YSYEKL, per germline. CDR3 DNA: TGCGCCAGCAGCTCGGGACTAGCGGTCTACAATGAGCAGTTCTTC. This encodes CASSSGLAVYNEQFF.

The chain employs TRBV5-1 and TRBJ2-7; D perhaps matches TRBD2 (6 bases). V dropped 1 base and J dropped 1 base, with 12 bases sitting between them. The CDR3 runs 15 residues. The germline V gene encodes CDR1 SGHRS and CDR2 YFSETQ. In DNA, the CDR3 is TGCGCCAGCAGCTTGCCCGGGGACTGGTCCTACGAGCAGTACTTC. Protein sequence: CASSLPGDWSYEQYF.

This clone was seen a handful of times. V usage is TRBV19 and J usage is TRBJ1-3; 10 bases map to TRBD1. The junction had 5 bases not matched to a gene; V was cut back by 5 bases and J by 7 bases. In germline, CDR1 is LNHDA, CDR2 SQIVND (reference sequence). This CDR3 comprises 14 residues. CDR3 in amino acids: CASSVLDRGNTIYF. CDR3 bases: TGTGCCAGTAGTGTCCTGGACAGGGGGAACACCATATATTTT.

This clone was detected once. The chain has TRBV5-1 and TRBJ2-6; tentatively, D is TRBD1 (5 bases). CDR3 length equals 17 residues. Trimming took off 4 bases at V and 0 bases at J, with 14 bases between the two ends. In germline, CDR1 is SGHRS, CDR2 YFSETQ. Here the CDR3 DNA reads TGCGCCAGCAGCCGGATTGACAGCAACTCTGGGGCCAACGTCCTGACTTTC. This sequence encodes CASSRIDSNSGANVLTF.